This entry lists 28 T cell receptor beta chains sequenced from one sample in a study of T cell clones after liver transplantation (dated by TCRdb to the late 2010s). The library was made by the immunoSEQ multiplex PCR assay. The table was pulled from immuneACCESS by TCRdb, which kept in-frame rearrangements only. Such tables lose some clones; where checked, under half of the loss comes from unresolved V genes, and the rest has no known cause. The sample includes under 20,000 clones, with around 91% observed a single time. Approximately 12% of the sample is held by the ten biggest clonotypes. This material consisted of CD8+ T cells from blood, taken about 46 months after liver transplant. The receptors come from a human patient who received a liver transplant. Donor T cells from the graft may be present among the T cells after a transplant.

The V gene is TRBV7-2, the J gene TRBJ2-7, with 9 bases fitting TRBD1. V was clipped by 1 base and J by 3 bases; unmatched bases: 10. CDR1 is SGHTA, CDR2 FQGNSA, per germline. The CDR3 covers 17 residues. CDR3 region: CASSLETGGPPIYEQYF. The CDR3 DNA sequence: TGTGCCAGCAGCTTAGAGACAGGGGGACCTCCCATCTACGAGCAGTACTTC.

This chain connects TRBV5-1 to TRBJ2-7; 7 bases match TRBD1. There are 16 residues in the CDR3. Per germline, CDR1 SGHRS and CDR2 YFSETQ. V dropped 4 bases and J dropped 3; count of bases not matched to a gene: 13. The CDR3 region is CASSTTGFIEDYEQYF. In DNA form, the CDR3 reads TGCGCCAGCAGCACGACAGGGTTCATCGAAGACTACGAGCAGTACTTC.

The chain links TRBV11-2 to TRBJ1-1; no clear D gene. CDR3 length: 13 residues. CDR1 is SGHAT, CDR2 FQNNGV, per germline. Trimming left V 5 bases short and J 7 bases short, with 14 bases between. The CDR3 here is CASSPTLGIEAFF. The DNA of the CDR3 is TGTGCCAGCAGCCCCACCCTGGGGATTGAAGCTTTCTTT.

The V gene is TRBV7-9, the J gene TRBJ1-2, with D unclear. The V gene lost 1 base and the J gene lost 4 bases, with 16 bases spanning the gap. The germline V gene encodes CDR1 SEHNR and CDR2 FQNEAQ (reference sequence). The CDR3 is 16 residues long. This CDR3 is CASSLVGRELVYGYTF. DNA of the CDR3: TGTGCCAGCAGCTTAGTGGGGAGGGAGTTGGTCTATGGCTACACCTTC.

The J gene is TRBJ2-4, the V gene TRBV5-4; D perhaps matches TRBD1 (8 bases). CDR3 length: 14 residues. The V end lost 4 bases, the J end lost 5 bases, and 13 bases lay between the germline ends. CDR1 is SGHNT and CDR2 is YYREEE in the germline V gene (reference sequence). The CDR3 loop is CASSTTGGENIQYF. The CDR3 DNA reads as TGTGCCAGCAGCACAACAGGGGGGGAAAACATTCAGTACTTC.

This sequence joins TRBV28 and TRBJ2-4; D may be TRBD2 (6 bases). Germline assignment: CDR1 MDHEN and CDR2 SYDVKM. This CDR3 is 15 amino acids long. Trimming cost V 6 bases and J 0 bases, with 12 bases left between them. The CDR3: CASREVAEAKNIQYF. In nucleotides, the CDR3 is TGTGCCAGCAGAGAAGTAGCGGAAGCCAAAAACATTCAGTACTTC. Based on the CDR3 plus reference TRBV28 and TRBJ2-4, the full variable domain is DVKVTQSSRYLVKRTGEKVFLECVQDMDHENMFWYRQDPGLGLRLIYFSYDVKMKEKGDIPEGYSVSREKKERFSLILESASTNQTSMYLCASREVAEAKNIQYFGAGTRLSVL.

The chain combines TRBV5-1 with TRBJ2-3; 7 bases align to TRBD1. Trimming removed 2 bases from V and 2 bases from J; junction bases left unmatched: 2. This CDR3 comprises 14 residues. Germline loops: CDR1 SGHRS, CDR2 YFSETQ. CDR3 DNA sequence: TGCGCCAGCAGCTTACAGGGGATCACAGATACGCAGTATTTT. Its protein product is CASSLQGITDTQYF.

This clone is a singleton in its sample. This chain connects TRBV9 to TRBJ2-2; 7 bases map to TRBD1. The CDR3 covers 17 residues. J lost 3 bases, V lost 3 bases, and 11 bases had no gene match. CDR1 and CDR2 (germline): SGDLS, YYNGEE. The CDR3: CASSARDSIYYTGELFF. Written as DNA, the CDR3 is TGTGCCAGCAGCGCCAGGGACAGCATCTACTACACCGGGGAGCTGTTTTTT. Based on the CDR3 plus reference TRBV9 and TRBJ2-2, the full variable domain is DSGVTQTPKHLITATGQRVTLRCSPRSGDLSVYWYQQSLDQGLQFLIQYYNGEERAKGNILERFSAQQFPDLHSELNLSSLELGDSALYFCASSARDSIYYTGELFFGEGSRLTVL.

This sequence joins TRBV2 and TRBJ1-2; D not resolved. Germline V gives CDR1 SNHLY, CDR2 FYNNEI. Trimming pared 6 bases from V and 4 bases from J, leaving 15 bases between. The CDR3 totals 14 residues. The DNA of the CDR3 is TGTGCCAGCAGGGGCGCTGGACGGCTCTATGGCTACACCTTC. Its translation is CASRGAGRLYGYTF.

The J gene is TRBJ2-7, the V gene TRBV27, with 7 bases identical to TRBD2. This CDR3 has 14 amino acids. J gave up 2 bases and V 3 bases, and 4 bases lay outside the gene matches. CDR1 is MNHEY, CDR2 SMNVEV, per germline (reference sequence). The DNA for the CDR3 is TGTGCCAGCAGTTTGCGGGAGAACACCTACGAGCAGTACTTC. Amino acid sequence: CASSLRENTYEQYF.

The rearrangement links TRBV28 to TRBJ1-1; D remains unclear. The length of the CDR3 is 13 residues. CDR1 and CDR2 from the germline V gene are MDHEN and SYDVKM. The germline V and J ends were trimmed by 6 bases and 8 bases, with 16 bases remaining between them. The CDR3 spells CASSLTAIQEAFF. CDR3 bases: TGTGCCAGCAGCCTTACAGCGATTCAAGAAGCTTTCTTT.

The V gene is TRBV7-8, the J gene TRBJ2-1, with 7 nucleotides matching TRBD2. The CDR3 covers 15 residues. Germline-derived CDR1 and CDR2 are SGHVS and FQNEAQ. Trimming removed 1 base from V and 4 bases from J; junction bases left unmatched: 4. The CDR3 loop reads CASSLDGGNYNEQFF. For the CDR3, the DNA is TGTGCCAGCAGCTTAGACGGGGGGAATTACAATGAGCAGTTCTTC.

The chain employs TRBV27 and TRBJ2-7; D is ambiguous. This CDR3 has 15 amino acids. The germline CDR1 and CDR2 sequences are MNHEY and SMNVEV (reference sequence). Trimming shortened V by 3 bases and J by 5 bases, and 17 bases separated the two germline ends. DNA for the CDR3: TGTGCCAGCAGTTTTCTCCCCCCGAACTGGGACGAGCAGTACTTC. Translating it yields CASSFLPPNWDEQYF.

The V gene is TRBV29-1, the J gene TRBJ1-2, with a tentative D call TRBD1 (6 bases). Between the trimmed V and J ends, which lost 7 bases and 1 base, there was a span of 13 bases. The germline V gene encodes CDR1 SQVTM and CDR2 ANQGSEA. The CDR3 consists of 13 residues. Written as DNA, the CDR3 is TGCAGCGCCGCAGGGGCTGATAACTATGGCTACACCTTC. This sequence encodes CSAAGADNYGYTF.

This chain uses TRBV11-3 with TRBJ2-2; no reliable D call. CDR3 length: 10 amino acids. Germline V lookup: CDR1 SGHNT, CDR2 YENEEA. Trimming cost V 9 bases and J 8 bases, with 7 bases left between them. The CDR3 sequence is CASFAGELFF. The CDR3 nucleotides read TGTGCCAGTTTCGCGGGGGAGCTGTTTTTT.

This chain links TRBV28 with TRBJ1-5, with D maybe TRBD1 (6 bases). The CDR3 is made up of 13 amino acids. Germline V lookup: CDR1 MDHEN, CDR2 SYDVKM. V gave up 8 bases and J gave up 1 base, with 9 bases separating them. The CDR3 DNA sequence: TGTGCCAGCTTGGACAGCAGCAATCAGCCCCAGCATTTT. Its translation is CASLDSSNQPQHF.

The chain employs TRBV28 and TRBJ2-7; D may match TRBD1 or TRBD2 (5 bases each). Deletions cut 5 bases from V and 2 bases from J, with 16 bases between. Germline values: CDR1 MDHEN, CDR2 SYDVKM. The CDR3 is 15 residues long. The DNA for the CDR3 is TGTGCCAGCAGTGACCCCGGGACGTACACCTACGAGCAGTACTTC. It specifies CASSDPGTYTYEQYF.

The V gene is TRBV28, the J gene TRBJ2-3; D is perhaps TRBD1 (7 bases). Germline V gene sequence: CDR1 MDHEN, CDR2 SYDVKM. V lost 2 bases and J 4 bases, leaving 10 bases between the germline ends. There are 14 residues in the CDR3. The CDR3 sequence: CASSLQGGPDTQYF. The CDR3 bases are TGTGCCAGCAGTTTACAGGGGGGACCAGATACGCAGTATTTT.

V usage is TRBV5-5 and J usage is TRBJ2-1; 7 nucleotides align to TRBD1. The CDR3 contains 17 residues. The V gene's germline CDR1 is SGHKS and CDR2 YYEKEE (reference sequence). The junction had 13 bases not matched to a gene; V was cut back by 1 base and J by 6 bases. This CDR3 is CASSLTIQGPFGNEQFF. In nucleotides, the CDR3 is TGTGCCAGCAGCTTGACCATACAGGGGCCATTCGGCAATGAGCAGTTCTTC. Full variable domain (missing parts from reference TRBV5-5 and TRBJ2-1): DAGVTQSPTHLIKTRGQQVTLRCSPISGHKSVSWYQQVLGQGPQFIFQYYEKEERGRGNFPDRFSARQFPNYSSELNVNALLLGDSALYLCASSLTIQGPFGNEQFFGPGTRLTVL.

J is TRBJ1-5 and V is TRBV5-1; 12 nucleotides align to TRBD1. The CDR3 runs 17 residues. V dropped 3 bases and J dropped 3; count of bases not matched to a gene: 7. Germline lookup yields CDR1 SGHRS and CDR2 YFSETQ. CDR3: CASSSPGQGAFNQPQHF. The CDR3, as DNA: TGCGCCAGCAGCTCCCCGGGACAGGGGGCTTTCAATCAGCCCCAGCATTTT. The whole variable domain, remainder taken from reference TRBV5-1 and TRBJ1-5, is KAGVTQTPRYLIKTRGQQVTLSCSPISGHRSVSWYQQTPGQGLQFLFEYFSETQRNKGNFPGRFSGRQFSNSRSEMNVSTLELGDSALYLCASSSPGQGAFNQPQHFGDGTRLSIL.

The CDR3 DNA is TGTGCCAGCAGCTTATTCCGGCTCGACAGGGGGCATGATCAGCCCCAGCATTTT. Protein sequence: CASSLFRLDRGHDQPQHF. The J gene is TRBJ1-5, the V gene TRBV7-8, with TRBD1 identical over 10 bases. The germline gives CDR1 SGHVS, CDR2 FQNEAQ. This CDR3 is built from 18 residues. V was pared by 2 bases and J by 5 bases, with 12 bases of the junction left unmatched.

The chain uses TRBV11-2 and TRBJ1-1; no reliable D call. The CDR3 contains 13 residues. Trimming cost V 4 bases and J 8 bases, with 14 bases left between them. CDR1 is SGHAT and CDR2 is FQNNGV in the germline V gene. CDR3 in DNA: TGTGCCAGCAGCTCCGGGCCGAGGGTGGAAGCTTTCTTT. Protein: CASSSGPRVEAFF.

V usage is TRBV5-4 and J usage is TRBJ2-7, with D tentatively TRBD2 (6 bases). Trimming cost V 0 bases and J 7 bases, with 17 bases left between them. In germline, CDR1 is SGHNT, CDR2 YYREEE (reference sequence). CDR3 length equals 15 residues. CDR3 sequence (DNA): TGTGCCAGCAGCTTGGCTTTGGGGGGAGGACGGGAGCAGTACTTC. Protein product: CASSLALGGGREQYF. The variable domain in full, with the rest retrieved from reference TRBV5-4 and TRBJ2-7, is ETGVTQSPTHLIKTRGQQVTLRCSSQSGHNTVSWYQQALGQGPQFIFQYYREEENGRGNFPPRFSGLQFPNYSSELNVNALELDDSALYLCASSLALGGGREQYFGPGTRLTVT.

This clone was seen only once. The chain joins TRBV5-6 to TRBJ1-5; tentative D call: TRBD1 (6 bases). The CDR3 loop spans 15 amino acids. V was pared by 4 bases and J by 0 bases, with 11 bases between. Germline V gene sequence: CDR1 SGHDT, CDR2 YYEEEE. CDR3 residues: CASSTGTPSNQPQHF. CDR3 nucleotide sequence: TGTGCCAGCAGCACCGGGACACCTAGCAATCAGCCCCAGCATTTT.

The sample holds one count of this clone. The chain carries TRBV6-5 and TRBJ2-5; perhaps TRBD2 as D (6 bases). Germline V gene sequence: CDR1 MNHEY, CDR2 SVGAGI. The germline V and J ends were trimmed by 7 bases and 5 bases, with 20 bases remaining between them. The CDR3 sequence is 15 residues long. The CDR3 loop is CASTLLYGRWETQYF. The CDR3 nucleotides read TGTGCCAGCACCTTACTGTACGGGAGATGGGAGACCCAGTACTTC.

The rearrangement uses TRBV9 and TRBJ2-7; tentative D call: TRBD1 (5 bases). V was shortened by 4 bases and J by 7 bases, with 18 bases between the two germline ends. CDR1 SGDLS and CDR2 YYNGEE come from the germline V gene. CDR3 length equals 14 residues. The CDR3 coding sequence is TGTGCCAGCAGCTTCTCACCCGACAGTCTAGAGCAGTACTTC. This codes for CASSFSPDSLEQYF. Complete variable domain (other parts from reference TRBV9 and TRBJ2-7): DSGVTQTPKHLITATGQRVTLRCSPRSGDLSVYWYQQSLDQGLQFLIQYYNGEERAKGNILERFSAQQFPDLHSELNLSSLELGDSALYFCASSFSPDSLEQYFGPGTRLTVT.

The V and J genes are TRBV7-2 and TRBJ2-3, with TRBD1 identical over 10 bases. V was pared by 5 bases and J by 6 bases, with 14 bases of the junction left unmatched. The CDR3 is made up of 17 amino acids. Germline V gene lookup returns CDR1 SGHTA and CDR2 FQGNSA. The CDR3 DNA follows: TGTGCCAGCAGCGTACCGACCGGGACAGGGGCTACGGATACGCAGTATTTT. As protein: CASSVPTGTGATDTQYF.

The chain joins TRBV7-9 to TRBJ2-4, with D possibly TRBD1 on 6 matching bases. Trimming took 0 bases from V and 6 from J, leaving 12 bases between them. Looked up from germline, CDR1 is SEHNR and CDR2 is FQNEAQ (reference sequence). CDR3 length equals 15 residues. The CDR3 sequence is CASSLASGRGNIQYF. CDR3 coding DNA: TGTGCCAGCAGCTTAGCGTCGGGCAGGGGAAACATTCAGTACTTC.